A selection of T cell receptor beta chains follows, all from one sample in a study of blood T cell repertoires in COVID-19. Some clones are missing from TCRdb's copy, which holds only in-frame ones; the method was immunoSEQ multiplex PCR. Of 90,000 to 120,000 clones in the sample, roughly 90% were seen once. The sequenced sample consisted of peripheral blood. The source is a man aged 40-49 years with active or convalescent COVID-19. CDR3s include the opening cysteine and the closing phenylalanine or tryptophan. A D gene is named only where the DNA matches it firmly. Expanded clones are given a class, and other clones once, few, many or no size at all.

>NA|NA|TRBJ2-1|TRBV28
TGTGCCAGCAGCGACGACAGGCGAAGGGGTGAGCAGTTCTTC
CASSDDRRRGEQFF
>TRBD1|NA|TRBJ1-4|TRBV7-2
TGTGCCAGCAGCTTCTTCCAGGGGGCTCCGAATGAAAAACTGTTTTTT
CASSFFQGAPNEKLFF
>TRBD1|NA|TRBJ2-7|TRBV5-5
TGTGCCAGCAGCTTTCAGGGGGTCAGCTCCTACGAGCAGTACTTC
CASSFQGVSSYEQYF
>NA|NA|TRBJ2-3|TRBV2
TGTGCCAGCAGTATTTTCTCTAGCACAGATACGCAGTATTTT
CASSIFSSTDTQYF
>NA|NA|TRBJ2-7|TRBV7-9
TGTGCCAGCAGCCCCGAGGCCGGCCCCTACGAGCAGTACTTC
CASSPEAGPYEQYF
>TRBD2|few|TRBJ2-1|TRBV19
TGTGCCAGTTTTTCAGAGGGAGGGCCCTATGAGCAGTTCTTC
CASFSEGGPYEQFF
>NA|NA|TRBJ1-1|TRBV11-2
TGTGCCAGCAGCTTTACAAGACAGAACACTGAAGCTTTCTTT
CASSFTRQNTEAFF
>TRBD1|NA|TRBJ2-2|TRBV14
TGTGCCAGCAGCAAACGGACAGGGCCGGCCGGGGAGCTGTTTTTT
CASSKRTGPAGELFF
>TRBD1|NA|TRBJ2-7|TRBV11-2
TGTGCCAGCAGCTCGGCGGACAGGTACGAGCAGTACTTC
CASSSADRYEQYF
>TRBD2|NA|TRBJ2-2|TRBV19
TGTGCCAGTAGTATAAGAGCGGGATTTATGGGCACCGGGGAGCTGTTTTTT
CASSIRAGFMGTGELFF
>TRBD1|NA|TRBJ1-5|TRBV30
TGTGCCTGGAGTGCCGAGAGGGGACAGGGGTTCGATCAGCCCCAGCATTTT
CAWSAERGQGFDQPQHF
>TRBD2|few|TRBJ2-1|TRBV5-4
TGTGCCACCAGAAAACCGGGACTAGCGGTAAATGAGCAGTTCTTC
CATRKPGLAVNEQFF
>TRBD2|NA|TRBJ2-7|TRBV3-1/TRBV3-2
TGTGCCAGCAGCCAAACTAGCGGGGGCCCCTACGAGCAGTACTTC
CASSQTSGGPYEQYF
>TRBD2|NA|TRBJ2-7|TRBV4-2
TGTGCCAGCAGCCAAGATTCGGGACTAGCGGGACCCTATATATTC
CASSQDSGLAGPYIF
>NA|NA|TRBJ2-1|TRBV27
TGTGCCAGCAGTTTTGTAGCGGATGTCTACAATGAGCAGTTCTTC
CASSFVADVYNEQFF
>NA|NA|TRBJ2-3|TRBV1
TGCACCAGCAGCCCGCCCCCCGACAGGGGACGGATCACAGATACGCAGTATTTT
CTSSPPPDRGRITDTQYF
>TRBD1|NA|TRBJ2-4|TRBV10-3
TGTGCCATCAGTGAGTCGATCGGACAGGGGAGAAACATTCAGTACTTC
CAISESIGQGRNIQYF
>TRBD1|NA|TRBJ2-2|TRBV4-3
TGCGCCAGCAGCGCTAGCTTACAGGGGATCGGGGAGCTGTTTTTT
CASSASLQGIGELFF
>NA|NA|TRBJ1-5|TRBV28
TGTGCCAGCAGTTTAGTCCCTCGCAATCAGCCCCAGCATTTT
CASSLVPRNQPQHF